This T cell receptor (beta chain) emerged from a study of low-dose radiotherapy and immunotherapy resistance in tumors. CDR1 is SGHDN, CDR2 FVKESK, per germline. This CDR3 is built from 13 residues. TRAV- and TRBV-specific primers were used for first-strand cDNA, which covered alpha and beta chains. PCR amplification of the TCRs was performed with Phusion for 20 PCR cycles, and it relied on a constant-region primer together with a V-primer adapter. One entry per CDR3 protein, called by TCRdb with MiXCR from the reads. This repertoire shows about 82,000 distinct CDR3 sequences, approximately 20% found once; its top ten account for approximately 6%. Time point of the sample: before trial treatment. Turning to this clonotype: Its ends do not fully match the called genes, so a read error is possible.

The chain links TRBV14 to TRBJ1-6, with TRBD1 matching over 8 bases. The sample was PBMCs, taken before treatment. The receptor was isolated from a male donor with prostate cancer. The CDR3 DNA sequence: TGTGCCAGCAGCACAGGGGGAATTTCACTCCTCCACTTT. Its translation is CASSTGGISLLHF.